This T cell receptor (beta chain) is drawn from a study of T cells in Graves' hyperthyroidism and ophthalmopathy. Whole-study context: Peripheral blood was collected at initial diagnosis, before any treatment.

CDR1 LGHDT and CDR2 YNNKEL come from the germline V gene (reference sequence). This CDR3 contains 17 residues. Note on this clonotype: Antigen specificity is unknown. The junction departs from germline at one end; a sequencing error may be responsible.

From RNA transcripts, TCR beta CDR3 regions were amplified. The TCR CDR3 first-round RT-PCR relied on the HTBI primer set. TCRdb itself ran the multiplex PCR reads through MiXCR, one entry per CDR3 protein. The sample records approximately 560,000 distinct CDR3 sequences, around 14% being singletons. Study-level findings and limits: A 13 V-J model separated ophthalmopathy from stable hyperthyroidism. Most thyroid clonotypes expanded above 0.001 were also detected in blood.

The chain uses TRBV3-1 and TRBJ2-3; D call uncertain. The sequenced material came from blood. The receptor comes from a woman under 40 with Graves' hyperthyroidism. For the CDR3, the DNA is TGTGCCGGCAGCCAATCTGTCTCTGCGCGGAGCACAGATACGCAGTATTTT. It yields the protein CAGSQSVSARSTDTQYF.